These 5 T cell receptor beta chains came from one sample sequenced in a study of CD8 T cells in ankylosing spondylitis (dated by TCRdb to 2015 to 2018). Library generation was performed with 5' RACE. Sequencing instrument: Illumina HiSeq 2500. Through fastp at Q25 and MiXCR, TCRdb rebuilt clones from the public reads, retaining in-frame beta chains. Identical CDR3 protein sequences are pooled into one entry, listed with their most common genes and DNA. The sample table shows approximately 130,000 distinct CDR3 sequences, and around 10% are seen once. Over 4% of the sample is taken by the ten largest. What was sequenced was blood, either unsorted or a sorted T cell fraction (not recorded which). The origin of the receptors is a female donor with ankylosing spondylitis or in good health (not recorded which).

Many counts were recorded for this clonotype. The chain combines TRBV5-1 with TRBJ2-7; 9 positions agree with TRBD2. V gave up 0 bases and J gave up 2 bases; unmatched junction bases: 6. Germline V CDR1 and CDR2: SGHRS, YFSETQ. The CDR3 contains 16 residues. The CDR3 sequence: CASSLAGLAGAYEQYF. As DNA, the CDR3 is TGCGCCAGCAGCTTGGCTGGATTAGCGGGAGCCTACGAGCAGTACTTC. Looking up the rest from reference TRBV5-1 and TRBJ2-7 gives the full variable domain: KAGVTQTPRYLIKTRGQQVTLSCSPISGHRSVSWYQQTPGQGLQFLFEYFSETQRNKGNFPGRFSGRQFSNSRSEMNVSTLELGDSALYLCASSLAGLAGAYEQYFGPGTRLTVT.

In its sample, this clonotype was seen many times. Here the CDR3 reads CASSFRESSYEQYF. CDR3 bases: TGTGCCAGCAGTTTCAGGGAAAGCTCCTACGAGCAGTACTTC. The rearrangement links TRBV12-3 or TRBV12-4 to TRBJ2-7; TRBD1 might be the D (5 bases). The CDR3 covers 14 residues. The V and J ends lost 3 bases and 0 bases respectively, with 9 bases between them.

This clonotype was recorded at least ten times. The CDR3 loop reads CASSLARTGLQSNQPQHF. As DNA, the CDR3 is TGTGCCAGCAGCTTGGCCCGGACAGGGTTGCAGAGCAATCAGCCCCAGCATTTT. The genes are TRBV5-6 and TRBJ1-5; TRBD1 matches at 8 bases. Germline assignment: CDR1 SGHDT and CDR2 YYEEEE. Trimming took 0 bases from V and 1 from J; bases not matched to a gene: 9. This CDR3 is built from 18 residues.

There are many counts of this clonotype. The rearrangement uses TRBV5-5 and TRBJ2-7, with D maybe TRBD1 (6 bases). The CDR3 runs 14 residues. Trimming left V 0 bases short and J 3 bases short, with 10 bases between. The germline gives CDR1 SGHKS, CDR2 YYEKEE (reference sequence). CDR3 protein: CASSLGQEVYEQYF. CDR3 DNA sequence: TGTGCCAGCAGCTTGGGACAGGAGGTCTACGAGCAGTACTTC.

This clonotype appeared a few times. The rearrangement uses TRBV14 and TRBJ2-1; the D gene is possibly TRBD1 (5 bases). Germline CDR1 reads SGHDN; CDR2 reads FVKESK. The germline V and J ends were trimmed by 0 bases and 4 bases, with 10 bases remaining between them. This CDR3 is 15 amino acids long. The CDR3 loop reads CASSQEDAGYNEQFF. The CDR3 DNA reads as TGTGCCAGCAGCCAAGAGGACGCAGGGTACAATGAGCAGTTCTTC.